The 17 T cell receptor beta chains presented below share a single source sample, sequenced in a study of blood T cell repertoires in COVID-19. Only in-frame clones appear in the TCRdb table, and some are missing; sequencing was by immunoSEQ multiplex PCR. The table shows some 200,000 clones, with less than 90% occurring only once. Input material: peripheral blood. These receptors were taken from a woman between 45 and 65 years old with acute or convalescent COVID-19.

The table lists this clone with a few counts. The V and J genes are TRBV5-1 and TRBJ2-3; possibly TRBD1 for D (5 bases). V lost 4 bases and J lost 5, with 20 bases in between. The germline CDR1 and CDR2 sequences are SGHRS and YFSETQ. The CDR3 loop spans 16 amino acids. CDR3 in DNA: TGCGCCAGCAGCCGTACTTCAAGGGGTCCTGAAGATACGCAGTATTTT. This encodes CASSRTSRGPEDTQYF.

This rearrangement joins TRBV9 to TRBJ2-1, with no clear D. The CDR3 length is 15 residues. Germline CDR1 and CDR2: SGDLS and YYNGEE. V shed 1 base and J shed 6 bases, with 14 bases lying between them. The CDR3: CASSVTGVLLNEQFF. CDR3 nucleotide sequence: TGTGCCAGCAGCGTAACGGGTGTCCTCCTCAATGAGCAGTTCTTC.

A remark on this clone: At one of its ends the junction is not consistent with the germline gene, which may arise from a read error. This CDR3 reads CASSKEVLAGGSTDTQYF. CDR3 in DNA: TGTGCCAGCAGCAAAGAGGTCCTAGCGGGGGGTAGCACAGATACGCAGTATTTT. The genes are TRBV14 and TRBJ2-3, with 11 bases identical to TRBD2. This CDR3 spans 18 amino acids. The germline V gene has CDR1 SGHDN and CDR2 FVKESK.

This sequence joins TRBV12-3 or TRBV12-4 and TRBJ1-6, with D uncertain. Trimming took 7 bases from V and 8 from J, leaving 9 bases between them. CDR3 length: 12 residues. CDR3 amino acids: CASNLQHSPLHF. The CDR3 DNA reads TGTGCCAGCAATCTACAGCATTCACCCCTCCACTTT.

The chain couples TRBV10-2 to TRBJ1-2, with 9 bases fitting TRBD1. Unmatched junction bases numbered 19, after V lost 4 bases and J lost 7 bases. Germline V lookup: CDR1 WSHSY, CDR2 SAAADI. The CDR3 loop spans 18 amino acids. The CDR3 nucleotides read TGCGCCAGCAGTGGGACCGTAGGGGAGAACAGGGGGCCGGCTGGCTACACCTTC. Protein sequence: CASSGTVGENRGPAGYTF.

This clone has a handful of counts. The V and J genes are TRBV4-1 and TRBJ2-3, with 11 nucleotides matching TRBD2. Per the germline V gene, CDR1 is MGHRA and CDR2 is YSYEKL. The V segment lost 7 bases and the J segment 6 bases; nucleotides outside the gene matches: 12. This CDR3 is 16 amino acids long. The CDR3 coding sequence is TGCGCCAGCACCCGGGTTAGCGGGAGGGGGGCGGATACGCAGTATTTT. This sequence encodes CASTRVSGRGADTQYF.

The gene calls are TRBV30 and TRBJ2-1; D ambiguous. CDR1 is GTSNPN and CDR2 is SVGIG in the germline V gene (reference sequence). Trimming pared 2 bases from V and 7 bases from J, leaving 6 bases between. The CDR3 contains 11 residues. The CDR3 here is CAWSLENEQFF. The DNA of the CDR3 is TGTGCCTGGAGTCTAGAGAATGAGCAGTTCTTC.

V and J are TRBV6-2 or TRBV6-3 and TRBJ2-7; TRBD1 agrees at 7 bases. J gave up 1 base and V 0 bases, and 3 bases lay outside the gene matches. There are 15 residues in the CDR3. The germline V gene has CDR1 MNHEY and CDR2 SVGEGT. Here the CDR3 reads CASSYSGTDSYEQYF. For the CDR3, the DNA is TGTGCCAGCAGTTACTCCGGGACAGATTCCTACGAGCAGTACTTC.

This rearrangement joins TRBV10-1 to TRBJ1-2, with 7 bases identical to TRBD1. The junction had 19 bases not matched to a gene; V was cut back by 3 bases and J by 0 bases. The CDR3 has 20 amino acids. Germline V gene lookup returns CDR1 WNHNN and CDR2 SYGVQD (reference sequence). As DNA, the CDR3 is TGCGCCAGCAGTGACCCTGGGACAGCGAGTAAGGTGGCCACTAACTATGGCTACACCTTC. This sequence encodes CASSDPGTASKVATNYGYTF.

J is TRBJ1-2 and V is TRBV5-1; the match to TRBD1 covers 11 bases. Per germline, CDR1 SGHRS and CDR2 YFSETQ. The CDR3 is made up of 16 amino acids. V was clipped by 4 bases and J by 0 bases; unmatched bases: 5. The CDR3, as DNA: TGCGCCAGCAGCCACGGACAGGGGGCAACTAACTATGGCTACACCTTC. It codes for CASSHGQGATNYGYTF.

This clone has a handful of counts. The chain recombines TRBV11-3 with TRBJ2-1; perhaps TRBD1 as D (5 bases). Trimming cost V 3 bases and J 6 bases, with 12 bases left between them. CDR3 length equals 14 residues. CDR1 and CDR2 from the germline V gene are SGHNT and YENEEA. The DNA of the CDR3 is TGTGCCAGCAGCTTCGCAGGGCCCCCCAATGAGCAGTTCTTC. This gives the protein CASSFAGPPNEQFF.

The chain joins TRBV6-2 or TRBV6-3 to TRBJ2-7; 12 positions match TRBD2. V lost 2 bases, J lost 0 bases, and 8 bases stayed unmatched. This CDR3 is 18 amino acids long. Germline V gives CDR1 MNHEY, CDR2 SVGEGT. CDR3 nucleotide sequence: TGTGCCAGCAGTTACCCGGGGACTAGCGGGTATAGCTCCTACGAGCAGTACTTC. Its protein product is CASSYPGTSGYSSYEQYF.

The chain links TRBV24-1 to TRBJ2-4; the D gene is possibly TRBD1 (5 bases). This CDR3 region has 17 residues. Trimming removed 4 bases at V and 3 bases at J, with 18 bases between. CDR1 KGHDR and CDR2 SFDVKD come from the germline V gene. As DNA, the CDR3 is TGTGCCACCAGTGAATCGACAGACCATGAAGGCAAAAACATTCAGTACTTC. It specifies CATSESTDHEGKNIQYF.

The chain links TRBV27 to TRBJ2-7; the match to TRBD2 covers 7 bases. V shed 5 bases, J shed 0 bases, and the junction held 10 bases outside the gene matches. The CDR3 has 16 amino acids. Germline-derived CDR1 and CDR2 are MNHEY and SMNVEV (reference sequence). CDR3 in amino acids: CASSPRGSPSSYEQYF. The CDR3 DNA reads TGTGCCAGCAGTCCGCGGGGGTCGCCTAGCTCCTACGAGCAGTACTTC.

The chain has TRBV18 and TRBJ2-5; D is uncertain. Per germline, CDR1 KGHSH and CDR2 LQKENI. The CDR3 extends over 13 amino acids. The V end lost 2 bases, the J end lost 5 bases, and 9 bases lay between the germline ends. This CDR3 reads CASSPDLRETQYF. CDR3 DNA sequence: TGTGCCAGCTCACCAGATTTGCGGGAGACCCAGTACTTC.

The V and J genes are TRBV7-9 and TRBJ1-4; the match to TRBD1 covers 9 bases. V trimming: 5 bases; J trimming: 8 bases; junction bases outside the gene matches: 6. This CDR3 region has 14 residues. Germline CDR1 and CDR2: SEHNR and FQNEAQ (reference sequence). In nucleotides, the CDR3 is TGTGCCAGCAGCCCGGGACAGGGCAGCGAAAAACTGTTTTTT. This gives the protein CASSPGQGSEKLFF. Drawing the rest from reference TRBV7-9 and TRBJ1-4, the complete variable domain is DTGVSQNPRHKITKRGQNVTFRCDPISEHNRLYWYRQTLGQGPEFLTYFQNEAQLEKSRLLSDRFSAERPKGSFSTLEIQRTEQGDSAMYLCASSPGQGSEKLFFGSGTQLSVL.

J is TRBJ1-4 and V is TRBV18; 8 positions match TRBD1. The CDR3 spans 16 residues. The junction had 5 bases not matched to a gene; V was cut back by 5 bases and J by 0 bases. Germline V gene sequence: CDR1 KGHSH, CDR2 LQKENI. CDR3: CASSSGTGATNEKLFF. CDR3 nucleotides: TGTGCCAGCTCATCCGGGACAGGCGCAACTAATGAAAAACTGTTTTTT.